This TCR beta chain was captured by sequencing in a study of OX40 agonist ivuxolimab in advanced cancers. At the level of the study: The patients got ivuxolimab, which is an agonistic anti-OX40 (CD134) antibody. Dose-escalation patients' cancers were hepatocellular carcinoma, melanoma, renal cell or head and neck cancer.

Per the germline V gene, CDR1 is SNHLY and CDR2 is FYNNEI. This CDR3 is built from 16 residues. V shed 6 bases and J shed 1 base, with 16 bases lying between them. Data came from immunoSEQ multiplex PCR; TCRdb stores just in-frame clones and leaves some out. The sample records around 68,000 clones, approximately 90% being singletons. The gene calls are TRBV2 and TRBJ1-3, with D perhaps matching TRBD1 (6 bases). This sample comprised CD4+ or CD8+ T cells sorted from blood, obtained in a trial of the OX40 agonist ivuxolimab. This receptor was identified in an adult with an advanced solid tumor such as melanoma, head and neck, liver or kidney cancer. The CDR3 sequence is CASRSQGYGSGNTIYF. The CDR3 coding sequence is TGTGCCAGCAGATCCCAGGGGTATGGTTCTGGAAACACCATATATTTT.